Below, one T cell receptor (beta chain) is given with its context. This sample was included in a study of blood T cell repertoires in COVID-19. Looking at the study overall: Sources were T cells, B-cell-depleted T cells, or PBMCs; the material itself was cDNA or gDNA.

Germline V gene sequence: CDR1 SGHRS, CDR2 YFSETQ. The junction had 20 bases not matched to a gene; V was cut back by 4 bases and J by 1 base. This CDR3 region has 20 residues. As originally analysed: Nucleated cell number was recorded as an estimate derived from reference gene primer amplification. Profiled with immunoSEQ multiplex PCR; TCRdb holds only in-frame clones, not every one. The V and J calls and clone size come from that table; D and trimming were worked out from the DNA. Altogether about 47,000 clones are present, around 84% being singletons, with the ten largest covering roughly 2.5%. What was sequenced was peripheral blood. The gene calls are TRBV5-1 and TRBJ1-1; 9 positions match TRBD1. The receptor was isolated from a man aged 45-65 years with acute or convalescent COVID-19. DNA of the CDR3: TGCGCCAGCAGCCAGAAAGGTTGGGGTACAGGGGGCGACGGGAACACTGAAGCTTTCTTT. This encodes CASSQKGWGTGGDGNTEAFF. Drawing the rest from reference TRBV5-1 and TRBJ1-1, the complete variable domain is KAGVTQTPRYLIKTRGQQVTLSCSPISGHRSVSWYQQTPGQGLQFLFEYFSETQRNKGNFPGRFSGRQFSNSRSEMNVSTLELGDSALYLCASSQKGWGTGGDGNTEAFFGQGTRLTVV.